This T cell receptor (beta chain) was found in a study of blood T cell repertoires in COVID-19. As for the study in general: PBMCs, B-cell-depleted T cells, or T cells provided the cDNA or gDNA that made up the material.

CDR3 size: 14 residues. Germline V gene sequence: CDR1 GTSNPN, CDR2 SVGIG (reference sequence). The junction had 7 bases not matched to a gene; V was cut back by 5 bases and J by 2 bases. In the original processing: The assay estimated nucleated cells by amplifying reference gene primers. Profiled with immunoSEQ multiplex PCR; TCRdb holds only in-frame clones, not every one. V and J calls plus clone size are reproduced from that table; the DNA served to infer D and trimming. The sample records about 190,000 clones, around 85% being singletons. The sequenced material came from peripheral blood. The clonotype comes from a man aged 30-40 years with acute or convalescent COVID-19. The chain joins TRBV30 to TRBJ2-7; 9 bases match TRBD1. The DNA of the CDR3 is TGTGCCTGGGAACGACAGGGGGGGCCCTACGAGCAGTACTTC. Encoded protein: CAWERQGGPYEQYF.